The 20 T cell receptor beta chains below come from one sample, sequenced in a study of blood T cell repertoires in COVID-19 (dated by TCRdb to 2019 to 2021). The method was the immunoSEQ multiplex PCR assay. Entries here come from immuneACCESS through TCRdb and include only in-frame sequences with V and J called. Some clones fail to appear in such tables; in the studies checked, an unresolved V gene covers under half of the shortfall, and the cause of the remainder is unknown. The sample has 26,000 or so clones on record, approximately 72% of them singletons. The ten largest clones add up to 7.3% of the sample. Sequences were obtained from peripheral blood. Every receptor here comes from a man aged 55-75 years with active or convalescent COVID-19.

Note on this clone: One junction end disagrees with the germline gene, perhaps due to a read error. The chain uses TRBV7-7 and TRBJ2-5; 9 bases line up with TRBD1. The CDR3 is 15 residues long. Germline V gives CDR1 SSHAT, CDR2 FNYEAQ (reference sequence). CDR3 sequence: CASSRDRALGRAQYF. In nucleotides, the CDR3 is TGTGCTAGCAGCCGGGACAGGGCATTGGGTCGGGCCCAGTACTTC.

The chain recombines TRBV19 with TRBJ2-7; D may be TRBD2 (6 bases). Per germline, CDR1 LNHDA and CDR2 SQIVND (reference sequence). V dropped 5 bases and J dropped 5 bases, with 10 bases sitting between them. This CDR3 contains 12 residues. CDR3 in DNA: TGTGCCAGTAGTGTCCGCGGGGACGAGCAGTACTTC. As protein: CASSVRGDEQYF.

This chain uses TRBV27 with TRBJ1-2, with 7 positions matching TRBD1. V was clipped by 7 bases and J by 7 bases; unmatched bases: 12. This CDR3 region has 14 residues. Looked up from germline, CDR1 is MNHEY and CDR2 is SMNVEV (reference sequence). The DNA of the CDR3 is TGTGCCAGCACCCCTCGAGGGGGCGAGGGTGGCTACACCTTC. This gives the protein CASTPRGGEGGYTF.

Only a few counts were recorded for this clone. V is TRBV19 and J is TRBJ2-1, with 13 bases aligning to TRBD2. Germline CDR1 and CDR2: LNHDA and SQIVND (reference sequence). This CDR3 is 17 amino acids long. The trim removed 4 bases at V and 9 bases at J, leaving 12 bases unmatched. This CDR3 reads CASSRIGLAGVGGEQFF. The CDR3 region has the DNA TGTGCCAGTAGTAGGATCGGACTAGCGGGAGTTGGGGGTGAGCAGTTCTTC.

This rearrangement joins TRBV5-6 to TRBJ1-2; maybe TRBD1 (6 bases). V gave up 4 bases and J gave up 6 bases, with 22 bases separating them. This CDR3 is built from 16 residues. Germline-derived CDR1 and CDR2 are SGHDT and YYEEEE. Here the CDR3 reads CASSVGGAALSNGYTF. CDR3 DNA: TGTGCCAGCAGCGTGGGGGGCGCAGCCTTATCCAATGGCTACACCTTC. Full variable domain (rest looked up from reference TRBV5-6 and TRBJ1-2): DAGVTQSPTHLIKTRGQQVTLRCSPKSGHDTVSWYQQALGQGPQFIFQYYEEEERQRGNFPDRFSGHQFPNYSSELNVNALLLGDSALYLCASSVGGAALSNGYTFGSGTRLTVV.

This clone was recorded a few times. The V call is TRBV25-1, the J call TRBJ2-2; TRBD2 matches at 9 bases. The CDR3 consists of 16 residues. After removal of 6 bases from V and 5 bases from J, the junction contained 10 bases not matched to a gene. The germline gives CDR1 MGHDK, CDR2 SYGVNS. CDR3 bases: TGTGCCAGCAGCCTCAGCGGGGGGTCGGGAACCGGGGAGCTGTTTTTT. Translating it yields CASSLSGGSGTGELFF.

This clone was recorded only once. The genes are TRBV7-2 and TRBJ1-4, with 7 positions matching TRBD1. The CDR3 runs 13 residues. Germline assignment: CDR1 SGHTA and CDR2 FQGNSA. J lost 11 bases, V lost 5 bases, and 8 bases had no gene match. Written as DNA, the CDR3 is TGTGCCAGCAGCCCCGACAGGGCTGCGAAACTGTTTTTT. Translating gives CASSPDRAAKLFF.

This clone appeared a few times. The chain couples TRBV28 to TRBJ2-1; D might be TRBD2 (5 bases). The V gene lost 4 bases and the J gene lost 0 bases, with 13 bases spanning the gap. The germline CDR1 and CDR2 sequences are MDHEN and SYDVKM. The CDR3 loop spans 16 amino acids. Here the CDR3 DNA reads TGTGCCAGCAGTTCACAGCGGTGGTACTCCTACAATGAGCAGTTCTTC. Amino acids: CASSSQRWYSYNEQFF.

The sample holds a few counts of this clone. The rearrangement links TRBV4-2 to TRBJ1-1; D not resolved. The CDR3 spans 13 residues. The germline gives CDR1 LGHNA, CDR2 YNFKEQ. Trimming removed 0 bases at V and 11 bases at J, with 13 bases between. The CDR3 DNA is TGTGCCAGCAGCCAAGAGGGAGGGAGGTATGCTTTCTTT. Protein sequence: CASSQEGGRYAFF.

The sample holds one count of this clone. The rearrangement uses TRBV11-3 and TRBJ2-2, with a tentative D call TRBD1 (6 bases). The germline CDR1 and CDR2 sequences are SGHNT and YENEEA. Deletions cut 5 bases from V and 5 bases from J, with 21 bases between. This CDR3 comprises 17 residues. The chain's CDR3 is CASSPPPAGVTTGELFF. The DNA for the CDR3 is TGTGCCAGCAGCCCCCCCCCGGCAGGGGTGACAACCGGGGAGCTGTTTTTT.

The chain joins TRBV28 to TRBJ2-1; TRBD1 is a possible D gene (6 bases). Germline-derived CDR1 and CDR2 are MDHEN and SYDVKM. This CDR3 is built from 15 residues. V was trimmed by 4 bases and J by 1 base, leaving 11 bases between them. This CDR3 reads CASSSGQISYNEQFF. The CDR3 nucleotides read TGTGCCAGCAGTTCCGGACAGATTTCCTACAATGAGCAGTTCTTC.

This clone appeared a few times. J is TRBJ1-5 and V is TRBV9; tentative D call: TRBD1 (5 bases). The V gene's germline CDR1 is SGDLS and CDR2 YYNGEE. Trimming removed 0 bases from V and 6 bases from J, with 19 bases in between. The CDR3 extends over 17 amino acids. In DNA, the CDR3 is TGTGCCAGCAGCGTAGATTTAGAAAGGGGCCAACTTCAGCCCCAGCATTTT. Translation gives CASSVDLERGQLQPQHF.

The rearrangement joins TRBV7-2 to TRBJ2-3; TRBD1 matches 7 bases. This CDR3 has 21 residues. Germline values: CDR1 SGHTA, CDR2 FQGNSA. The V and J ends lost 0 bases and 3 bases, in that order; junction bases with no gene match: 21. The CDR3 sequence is CASSLAQDRRGPVLSTDTQYF. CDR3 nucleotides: TGTGCCAGCAGCTTAGCCCAGGACAGGCGAGGTCCGGTCCTGTCGACAGATACGCAGTATTTT. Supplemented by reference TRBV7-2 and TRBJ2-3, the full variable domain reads GAGVSQSPSNKVTEKGKDVELRCDPISGHTALYWYRQSLGQGLEFLIYFQGNSAPDKSGLPSDRFSAERTGGSVSTLTIQRTQQEDSAVYLCASSLAQDRRGPVLSTDTQYFGPGTRLTVL.

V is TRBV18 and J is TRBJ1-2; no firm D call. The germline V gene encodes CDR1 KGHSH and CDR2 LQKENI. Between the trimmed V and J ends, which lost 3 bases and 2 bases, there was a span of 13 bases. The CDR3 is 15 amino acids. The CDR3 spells CASSPSLTENYGYTF. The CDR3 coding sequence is TGTGCCAGCTCACCCTCCTTAACTGAGAACTATGGCTACACCTTC.

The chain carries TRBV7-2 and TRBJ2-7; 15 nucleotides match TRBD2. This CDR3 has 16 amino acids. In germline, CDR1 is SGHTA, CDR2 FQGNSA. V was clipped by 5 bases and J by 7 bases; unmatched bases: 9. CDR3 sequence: CASSLDGTSGGFEQYF. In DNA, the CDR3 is TGTGCCAGCAGCCTGGACGGGACTAGCGGGGGGTTTGAGCAGTACTTC. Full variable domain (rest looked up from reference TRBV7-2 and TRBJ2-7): GAGVSQSPSNKVTEKGKDVELRCDPISGHTALYWYRQSLGQGLEFLIYFQGNSAPDKSGLPSDRFSAERTGGSVSTLTIQRTQQEDSAVYLCASSLDGTSGGFEQYFGPGTRLTVT.

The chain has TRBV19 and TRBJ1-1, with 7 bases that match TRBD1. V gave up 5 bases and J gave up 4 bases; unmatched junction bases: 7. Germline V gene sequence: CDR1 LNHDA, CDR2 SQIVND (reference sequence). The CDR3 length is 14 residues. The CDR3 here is CASSALRGLTEAFF. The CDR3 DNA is TGTGCCAGTAGTGCTTTAAGGGGGCTCACTGAAGCTTTCTTT.

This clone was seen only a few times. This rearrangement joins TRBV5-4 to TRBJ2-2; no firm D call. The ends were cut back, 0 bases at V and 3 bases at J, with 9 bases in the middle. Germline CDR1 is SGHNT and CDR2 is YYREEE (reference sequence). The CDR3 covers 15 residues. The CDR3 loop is CASSLDQDYTGELFF. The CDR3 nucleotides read TGTGCCAGCAGCTTGGATCAGGATTACACCGGGGAGCTGTTTTTT.

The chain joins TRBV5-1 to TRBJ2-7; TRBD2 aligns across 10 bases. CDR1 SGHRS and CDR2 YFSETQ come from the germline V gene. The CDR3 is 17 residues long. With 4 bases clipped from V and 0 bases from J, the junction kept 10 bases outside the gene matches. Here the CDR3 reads CASSPRSGGGLSYEQYF. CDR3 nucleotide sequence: TGCGCCAGCAGCCCACGCAGCGGGGGGGGCCTCTCCTACGAGCAGTACTTC.

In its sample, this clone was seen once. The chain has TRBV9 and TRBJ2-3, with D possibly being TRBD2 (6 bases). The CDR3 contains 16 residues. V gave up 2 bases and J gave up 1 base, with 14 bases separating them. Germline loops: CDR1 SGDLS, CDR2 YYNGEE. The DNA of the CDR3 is TGTGCCAGCAGCGTGGGACTTGGGGTGCGCACAGATACGCAGTATTTT. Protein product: CASSVGLGVRTDTQYF.

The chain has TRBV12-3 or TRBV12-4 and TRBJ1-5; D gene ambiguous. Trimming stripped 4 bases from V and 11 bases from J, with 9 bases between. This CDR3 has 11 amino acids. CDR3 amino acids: CASSSQRAQHF. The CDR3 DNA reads TGTGCCAGCAGTTCACAGCGGGCCCAGCATTTT.